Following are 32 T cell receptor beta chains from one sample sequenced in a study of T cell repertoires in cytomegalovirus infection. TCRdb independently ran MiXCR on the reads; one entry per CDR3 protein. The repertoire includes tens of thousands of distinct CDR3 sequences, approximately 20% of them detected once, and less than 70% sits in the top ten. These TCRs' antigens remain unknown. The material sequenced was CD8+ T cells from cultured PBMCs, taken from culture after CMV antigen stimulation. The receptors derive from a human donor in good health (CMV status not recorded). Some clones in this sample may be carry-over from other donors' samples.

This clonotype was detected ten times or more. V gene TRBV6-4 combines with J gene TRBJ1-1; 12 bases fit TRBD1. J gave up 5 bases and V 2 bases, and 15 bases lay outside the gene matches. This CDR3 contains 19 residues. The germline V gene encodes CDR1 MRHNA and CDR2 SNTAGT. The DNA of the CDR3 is TGTGCCAGCAGTGACCGGCGAAGGGACAGGGGGCCTATATGTACTGAAGCTTTCTTT. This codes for CASSDRRRDRGPICTEAFF.

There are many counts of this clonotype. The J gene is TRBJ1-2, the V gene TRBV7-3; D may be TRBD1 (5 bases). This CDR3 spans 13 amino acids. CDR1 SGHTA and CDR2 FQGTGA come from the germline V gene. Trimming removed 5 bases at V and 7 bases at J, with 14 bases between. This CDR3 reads CASSQSVGTGYTF. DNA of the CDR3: TGTGCCAGCAGCCAATCCGTAGGGACTGGCTACACCTTC.

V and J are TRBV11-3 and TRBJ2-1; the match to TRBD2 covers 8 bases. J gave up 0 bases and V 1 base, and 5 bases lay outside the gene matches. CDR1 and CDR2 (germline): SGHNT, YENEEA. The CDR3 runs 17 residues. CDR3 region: CASSLGVAGSSYNEQFF. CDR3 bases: TGTGCCAGCAGCTTAGGAGTAGCGGGGAGCTCCTACAATGAGCAGTTCTTC. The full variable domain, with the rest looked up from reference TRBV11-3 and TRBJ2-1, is EAGVVQSPRYKIIEKKQPVAFWCNPISGHNTLYWYLQNLGQGPELLIRYENEEAVDDSQLPKDRFSAERLKGVDSTLKIQPAELGDSAVYLCASSLGVAGSSYNEQFFGPGTRLTVL.

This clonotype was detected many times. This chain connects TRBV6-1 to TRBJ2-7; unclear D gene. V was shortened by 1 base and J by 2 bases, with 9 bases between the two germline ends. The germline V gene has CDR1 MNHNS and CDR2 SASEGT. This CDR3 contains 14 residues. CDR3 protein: CASSEGSHPYEQYF. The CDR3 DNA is TGTGCCAGCAGTGAAGGGTCACACCCCTACGAGCAGTACTTC.

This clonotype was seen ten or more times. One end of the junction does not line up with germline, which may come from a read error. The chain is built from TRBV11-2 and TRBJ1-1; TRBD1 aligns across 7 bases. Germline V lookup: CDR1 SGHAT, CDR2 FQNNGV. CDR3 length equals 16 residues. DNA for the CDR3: TGTGCCAGCAGCTTAGGGTATCAGGGGGTGAAGACTGAAGCTTTCTTT. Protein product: CASSLGYQGVKTEAFF.

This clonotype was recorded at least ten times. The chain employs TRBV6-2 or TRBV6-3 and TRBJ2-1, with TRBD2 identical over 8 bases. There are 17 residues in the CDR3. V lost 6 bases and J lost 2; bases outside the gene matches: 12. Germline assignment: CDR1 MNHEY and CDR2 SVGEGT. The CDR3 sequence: CASRYLNSGNTYNEQFF. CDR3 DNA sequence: TGTGCCAGCAGATATTTGAATAGCGGGAATACCTACAATGAGCAGTTCTTC.

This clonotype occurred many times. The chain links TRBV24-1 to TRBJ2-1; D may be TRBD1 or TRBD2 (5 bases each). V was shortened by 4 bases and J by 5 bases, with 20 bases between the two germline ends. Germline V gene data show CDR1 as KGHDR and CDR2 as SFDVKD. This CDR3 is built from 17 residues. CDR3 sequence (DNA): TGTGCCACCAGTGACCCATCCAGGGTAAGGGACCACAATGAGCAGTTCTTC. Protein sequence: CATSDPSRVRDHNEQFF.

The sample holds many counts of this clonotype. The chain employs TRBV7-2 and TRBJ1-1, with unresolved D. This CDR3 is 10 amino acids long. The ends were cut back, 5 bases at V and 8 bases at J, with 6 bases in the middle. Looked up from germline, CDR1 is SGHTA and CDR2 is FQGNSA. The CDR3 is CASSHPEAFF. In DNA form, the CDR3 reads TGTGCCAGCAGCCACCCCGAAGCTTTCTTT.

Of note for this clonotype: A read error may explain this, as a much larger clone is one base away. The CDR3 DNA is TGTGTCAGCAGCTTAGTAGCGGGGGCAGCCAAAGAGACCCAGTACTTC. This translates into CVSSLVAGAAKETQYF. The chain employs TRBV7-2 and TRBJ2-5; 9 nucleotides agree with TRBD2. Germline lookup yields CDR1 SGHTA and CDR2 FQGNSA. This CDR3 has 16 amino acids.

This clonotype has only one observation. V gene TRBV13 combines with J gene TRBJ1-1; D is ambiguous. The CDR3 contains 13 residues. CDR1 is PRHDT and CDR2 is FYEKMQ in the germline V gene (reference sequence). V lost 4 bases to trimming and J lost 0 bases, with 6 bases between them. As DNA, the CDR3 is TGTGCCAGCAGCTCCCGATTGAACACTGAAGCTTTCTTT. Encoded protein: CASSSRLNTEAFF.

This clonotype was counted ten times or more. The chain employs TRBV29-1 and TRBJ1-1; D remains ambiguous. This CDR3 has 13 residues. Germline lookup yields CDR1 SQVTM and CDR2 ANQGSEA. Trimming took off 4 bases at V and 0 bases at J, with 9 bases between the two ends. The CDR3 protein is CSVGRHMNTEAFF. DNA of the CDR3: TGCAGCGTTGGTAGACATATGAACACTGAAGCTTTCTTT.

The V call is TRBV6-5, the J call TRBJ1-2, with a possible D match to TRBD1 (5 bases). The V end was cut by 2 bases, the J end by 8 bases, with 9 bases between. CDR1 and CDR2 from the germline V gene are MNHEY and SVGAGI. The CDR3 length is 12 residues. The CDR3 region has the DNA TGTGCCAGCAGTTACGGGGGTGAGGGCTACACCTTC. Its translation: CASSYGGEGYTF.

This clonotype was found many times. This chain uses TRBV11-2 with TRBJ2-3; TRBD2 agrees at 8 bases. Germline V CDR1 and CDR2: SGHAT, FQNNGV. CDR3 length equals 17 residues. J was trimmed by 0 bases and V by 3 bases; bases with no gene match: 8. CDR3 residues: CASSLSGGAYSTDTQYF. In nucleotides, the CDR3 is TGTGCCAGCAGCTTGAGCGGGGGAGCCTATAGCACAGATACGCAGTATTTT.

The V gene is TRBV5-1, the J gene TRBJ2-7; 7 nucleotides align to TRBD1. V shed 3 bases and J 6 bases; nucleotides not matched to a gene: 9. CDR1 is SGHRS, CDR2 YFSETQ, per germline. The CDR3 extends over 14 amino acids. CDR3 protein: CASSSMTGIGEQYF. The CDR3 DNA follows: TGCGCCAGCAGCTCCATGACAGGGATCGGCGAGCAGTACTTC.

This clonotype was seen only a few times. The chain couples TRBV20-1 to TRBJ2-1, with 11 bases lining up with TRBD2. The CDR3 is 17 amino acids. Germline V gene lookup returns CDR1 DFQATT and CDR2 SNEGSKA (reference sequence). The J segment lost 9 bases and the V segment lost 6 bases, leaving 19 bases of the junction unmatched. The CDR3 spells CSARGILAGGVPSEQFF. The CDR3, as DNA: TGCAGTGCCAGGGGCATTCTAGCGGGAGGCGTCCCTTCTGAGCAGTTCTTC.

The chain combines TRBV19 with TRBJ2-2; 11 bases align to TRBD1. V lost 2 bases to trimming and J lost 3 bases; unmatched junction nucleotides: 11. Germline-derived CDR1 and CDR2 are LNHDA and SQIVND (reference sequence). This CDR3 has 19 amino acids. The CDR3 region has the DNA TGTGCCAGTAGTATAACCGGGACAGGGGGGGACTTTGACACCGGGGAGCTGTTTTTT. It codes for CASSITGTGGDFDTGELFF.

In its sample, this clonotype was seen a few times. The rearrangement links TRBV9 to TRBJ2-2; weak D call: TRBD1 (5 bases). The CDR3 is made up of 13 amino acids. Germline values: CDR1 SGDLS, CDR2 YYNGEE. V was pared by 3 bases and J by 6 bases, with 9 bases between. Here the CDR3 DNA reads TGTGCCAGCAGCGCACAGGTCCCCGGGGAGCTGTTTTTT. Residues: CASSAQVPGELFF.

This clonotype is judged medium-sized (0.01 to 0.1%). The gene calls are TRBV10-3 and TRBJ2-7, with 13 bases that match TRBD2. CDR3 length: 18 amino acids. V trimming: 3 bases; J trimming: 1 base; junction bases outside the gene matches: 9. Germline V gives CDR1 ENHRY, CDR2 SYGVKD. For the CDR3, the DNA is TGTGCCATCAGTGAAGGACTAGCGGGAGCATTTTCTTCCTACGAGCAGTACTTC. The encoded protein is CAISEGLAGAFSSYEQYF.

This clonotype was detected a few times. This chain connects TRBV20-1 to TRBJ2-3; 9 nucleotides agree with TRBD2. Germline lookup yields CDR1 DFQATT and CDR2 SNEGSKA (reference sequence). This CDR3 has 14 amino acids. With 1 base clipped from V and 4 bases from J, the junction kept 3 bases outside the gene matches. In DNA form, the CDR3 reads TGCAGTGCTAGAGCACTAGCGGGCTCAGATACGCAGTATTTT. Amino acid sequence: CSARALAGSDTQYF.

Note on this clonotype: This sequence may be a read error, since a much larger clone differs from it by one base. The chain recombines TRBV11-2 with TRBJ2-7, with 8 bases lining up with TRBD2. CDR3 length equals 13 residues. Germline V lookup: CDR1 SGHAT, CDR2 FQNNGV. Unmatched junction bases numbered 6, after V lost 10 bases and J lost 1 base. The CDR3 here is CATGGAVSYEQYF. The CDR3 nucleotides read TGTGCCACGGGAGGGGCCGTTTCCTACGAGCAGTACTTC.

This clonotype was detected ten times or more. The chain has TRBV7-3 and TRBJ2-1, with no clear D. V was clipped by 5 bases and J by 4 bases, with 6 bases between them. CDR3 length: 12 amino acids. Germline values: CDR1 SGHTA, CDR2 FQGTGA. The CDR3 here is CASSPGYNEQFF. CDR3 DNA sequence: TGTGCCAGCAGCCCTGGATACAATGAGCAGTTCTTC.

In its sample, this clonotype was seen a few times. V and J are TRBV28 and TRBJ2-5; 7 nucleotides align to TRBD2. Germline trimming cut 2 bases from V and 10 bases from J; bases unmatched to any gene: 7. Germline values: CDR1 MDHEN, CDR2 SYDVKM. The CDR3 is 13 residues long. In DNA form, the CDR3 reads TGTGCCAGCAGTTTAGGAGCGGGGAATATCCAGTACTTC. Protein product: CASSLGAGNIQYF.

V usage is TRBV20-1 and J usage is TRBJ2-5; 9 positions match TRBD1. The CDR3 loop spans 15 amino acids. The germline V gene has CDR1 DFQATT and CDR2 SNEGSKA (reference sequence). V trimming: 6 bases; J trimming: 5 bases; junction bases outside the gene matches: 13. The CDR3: CSARSRTGAGETQYF. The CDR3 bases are TGCAGTGCCAGAAGTCGGACAGGGGCAGGGGAGACCCAGTACTTC.

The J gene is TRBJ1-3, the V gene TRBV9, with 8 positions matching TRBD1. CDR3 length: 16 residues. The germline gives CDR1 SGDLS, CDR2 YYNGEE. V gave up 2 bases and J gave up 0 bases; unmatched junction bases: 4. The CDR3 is CASSVETGGSGNTIYF. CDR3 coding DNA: TGTGCCAGCAGCGTGGAAACAGGGGGCTCTGGAAACACCATATATTTT.

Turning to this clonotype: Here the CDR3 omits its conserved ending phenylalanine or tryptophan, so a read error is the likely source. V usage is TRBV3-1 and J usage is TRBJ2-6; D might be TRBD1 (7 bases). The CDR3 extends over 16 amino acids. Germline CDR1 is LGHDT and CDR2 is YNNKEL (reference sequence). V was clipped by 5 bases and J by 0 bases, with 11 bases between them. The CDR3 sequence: CASSAGQYSGANVLTI. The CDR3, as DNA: TGTGCCAGCAGCGCGGGACAGTACTCTGGGGCCAACGTCCTGACTATC.

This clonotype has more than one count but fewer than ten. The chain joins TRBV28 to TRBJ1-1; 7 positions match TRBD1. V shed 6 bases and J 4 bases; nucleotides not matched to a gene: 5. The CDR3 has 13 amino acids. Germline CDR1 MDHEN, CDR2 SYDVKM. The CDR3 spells CASSQGQITEAFF. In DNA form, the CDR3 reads TGTGCCAGCAGCCAGGGACAGATCACTGAAGCTTTCTTT.

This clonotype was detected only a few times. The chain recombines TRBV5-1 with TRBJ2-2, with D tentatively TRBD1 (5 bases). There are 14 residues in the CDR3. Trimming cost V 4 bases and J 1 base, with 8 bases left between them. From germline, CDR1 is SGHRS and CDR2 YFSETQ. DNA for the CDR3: TGCGCCAGCAGCCCAGGGATGAACACCGGGGAGCTGTTTTTT. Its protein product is CASSPGMNTGELFF.

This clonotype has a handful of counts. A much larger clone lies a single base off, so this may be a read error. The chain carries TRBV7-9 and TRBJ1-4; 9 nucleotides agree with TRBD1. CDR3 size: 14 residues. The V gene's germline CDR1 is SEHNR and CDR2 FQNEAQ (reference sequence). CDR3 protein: CVSSRTGVNEKLFF. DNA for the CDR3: TGTGTCAGCAGCCGGACAGGGGTGAATGAAAAACTGTTTTTT.

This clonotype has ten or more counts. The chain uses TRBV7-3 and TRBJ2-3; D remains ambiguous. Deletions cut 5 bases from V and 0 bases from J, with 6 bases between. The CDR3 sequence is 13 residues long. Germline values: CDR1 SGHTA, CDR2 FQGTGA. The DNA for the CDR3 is TGTGCCAGCAGCAGTACTAGCACAGATACGCAGTATTTT. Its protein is CASSSTSTDTQYF.

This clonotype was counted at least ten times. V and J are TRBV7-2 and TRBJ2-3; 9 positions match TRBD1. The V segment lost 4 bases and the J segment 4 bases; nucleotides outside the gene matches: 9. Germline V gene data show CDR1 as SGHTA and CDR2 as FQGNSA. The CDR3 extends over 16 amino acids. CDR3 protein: CASSSHRTGVPDTQYF. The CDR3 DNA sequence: TGTGCCAGCAGCTCCCACAGGACAGGGGTACCAGATACGCAGTATTTT.

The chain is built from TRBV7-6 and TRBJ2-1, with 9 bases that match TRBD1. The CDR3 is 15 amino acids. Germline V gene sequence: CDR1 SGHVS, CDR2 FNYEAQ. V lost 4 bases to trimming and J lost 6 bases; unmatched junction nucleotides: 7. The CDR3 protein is CASSSGQGFGNEQFF. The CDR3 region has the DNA TGTGCCAGCAGCTCGGGACAGGGCTTCGGCAATGAGCAGTTCTTC.

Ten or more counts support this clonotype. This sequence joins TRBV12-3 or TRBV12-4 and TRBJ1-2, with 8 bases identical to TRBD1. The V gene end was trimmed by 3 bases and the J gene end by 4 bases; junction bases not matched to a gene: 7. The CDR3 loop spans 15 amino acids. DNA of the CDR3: TGTGCCAGCAGTTTCGGTCTCAGGGGGCTCTATGGCTACACCTTC. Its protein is CASSFGLRGLYGYTF.